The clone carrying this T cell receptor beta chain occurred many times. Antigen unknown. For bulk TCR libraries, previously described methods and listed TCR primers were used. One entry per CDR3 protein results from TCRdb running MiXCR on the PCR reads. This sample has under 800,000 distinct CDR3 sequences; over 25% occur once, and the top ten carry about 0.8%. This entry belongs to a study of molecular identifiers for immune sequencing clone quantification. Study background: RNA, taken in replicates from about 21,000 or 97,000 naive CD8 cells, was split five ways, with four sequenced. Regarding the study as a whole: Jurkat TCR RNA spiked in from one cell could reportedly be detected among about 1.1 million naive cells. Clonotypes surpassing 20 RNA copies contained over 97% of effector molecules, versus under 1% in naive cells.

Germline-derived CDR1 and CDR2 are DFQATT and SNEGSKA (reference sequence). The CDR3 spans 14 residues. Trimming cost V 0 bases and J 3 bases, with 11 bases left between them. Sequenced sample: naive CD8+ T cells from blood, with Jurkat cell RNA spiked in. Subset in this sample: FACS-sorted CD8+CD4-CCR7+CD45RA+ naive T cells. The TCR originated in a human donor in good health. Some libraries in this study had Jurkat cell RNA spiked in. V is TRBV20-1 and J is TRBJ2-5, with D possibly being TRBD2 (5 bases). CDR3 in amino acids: CSARDFSAEETQYF. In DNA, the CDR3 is TGCAGTGCTAGAGATTTTAGCGCCGAAGAGACCCAGTACTTC.